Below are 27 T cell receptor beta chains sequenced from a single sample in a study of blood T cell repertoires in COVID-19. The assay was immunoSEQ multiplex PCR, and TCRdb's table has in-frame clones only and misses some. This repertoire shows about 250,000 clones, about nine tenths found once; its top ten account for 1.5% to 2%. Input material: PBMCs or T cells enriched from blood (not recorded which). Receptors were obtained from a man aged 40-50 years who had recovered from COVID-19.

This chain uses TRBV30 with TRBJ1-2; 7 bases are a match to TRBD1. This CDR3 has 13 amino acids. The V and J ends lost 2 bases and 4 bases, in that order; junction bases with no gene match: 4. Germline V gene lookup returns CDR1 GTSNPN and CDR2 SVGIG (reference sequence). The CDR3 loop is CAWSQDRAYGYTF. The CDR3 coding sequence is TGTGCCTGGAGTCAAGACAGGGCCTATGGCTACACCTTC.

CDR3 bases: TGTGCCAGCAGCGAATCCGCCGGGACAAGGTATGGCTACACCTTC. The encoded protein is CASSESAGTRYGYTF. The chain employs TRBV9 and TRBJ1-2; perhaps TRBD1 as D (6 bases). Looked up from germline, CDR1 is SGDLS and CDR2 is YYNGEE. The V and J ends lost 3 bases and 5 bases respectively, with 17 bases between them. The CDR3 runs to 15 residues. Full variable domain (rest looked up from reference TRBV9 and TRBJ1-2): DSGVTQTPKHLITATGQRVTLRCSPRSGDLSVYWYQQSLDQGLQFLIQYYNGEERAKGNILERFSAQQFPDLHSELNLSSLELGDSALYFCASSESAGTRYGYTFGSGTRLTVV.

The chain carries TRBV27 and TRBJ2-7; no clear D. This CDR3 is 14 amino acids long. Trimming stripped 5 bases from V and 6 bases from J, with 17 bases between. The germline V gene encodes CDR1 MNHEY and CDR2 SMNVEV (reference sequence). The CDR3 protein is CASSPLTTAGEQYF. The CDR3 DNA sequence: TGTGCCAGCAGTCCGCTAACCACCGCAGGCGAGCAGTACTTC.

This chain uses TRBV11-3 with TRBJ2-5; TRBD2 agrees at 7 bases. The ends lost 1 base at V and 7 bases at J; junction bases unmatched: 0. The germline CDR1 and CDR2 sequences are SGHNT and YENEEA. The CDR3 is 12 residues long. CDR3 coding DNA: TGTGCCAGCAGCTTAGCGGGAGGGACCCAGTACTTC. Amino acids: CASSLAGGTQYF.

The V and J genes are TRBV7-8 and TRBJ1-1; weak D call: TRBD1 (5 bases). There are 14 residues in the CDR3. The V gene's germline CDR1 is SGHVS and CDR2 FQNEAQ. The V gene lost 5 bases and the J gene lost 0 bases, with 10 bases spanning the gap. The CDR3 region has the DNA TGTGCCAGCAGCCCGGGACTCTTGAACACTGAAGCTTTCTTT. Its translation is CASSPGLLNTEAFF.

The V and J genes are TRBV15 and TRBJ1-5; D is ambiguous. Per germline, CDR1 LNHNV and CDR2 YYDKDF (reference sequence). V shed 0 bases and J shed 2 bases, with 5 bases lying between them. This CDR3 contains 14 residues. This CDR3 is CATSRDYGNQPQHF. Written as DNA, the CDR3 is TGTGCCACCAGCAGAGATTATGGCAATCAGCCCCAGCATTTT.

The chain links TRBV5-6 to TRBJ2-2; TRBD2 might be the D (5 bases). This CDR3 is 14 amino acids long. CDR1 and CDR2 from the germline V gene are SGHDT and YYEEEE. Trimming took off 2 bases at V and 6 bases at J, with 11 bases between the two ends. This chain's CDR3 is CASSFDTRAGELFF. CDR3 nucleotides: TGTGCCAGCAGCTTCGATACTAGGGCCGGGGAGCTGTTTTTT.

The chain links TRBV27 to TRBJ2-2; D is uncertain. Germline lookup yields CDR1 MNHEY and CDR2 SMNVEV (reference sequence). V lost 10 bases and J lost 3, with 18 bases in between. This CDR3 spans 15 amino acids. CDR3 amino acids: CATAYSRLHTGELFF. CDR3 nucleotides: TGTGCCACCGCCTATTCCAGGCTGCACACCGGGGAGCTGTTTTTT.

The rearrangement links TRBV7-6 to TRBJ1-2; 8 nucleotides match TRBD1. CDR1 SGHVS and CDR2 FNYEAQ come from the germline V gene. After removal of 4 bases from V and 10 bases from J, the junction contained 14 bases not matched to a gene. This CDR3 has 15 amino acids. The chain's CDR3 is CASSSLDRELLDYTF. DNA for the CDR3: TGTGCCAGCAGCTCCCTGGACAGGGAGTTATTGGACTACACCTTC.

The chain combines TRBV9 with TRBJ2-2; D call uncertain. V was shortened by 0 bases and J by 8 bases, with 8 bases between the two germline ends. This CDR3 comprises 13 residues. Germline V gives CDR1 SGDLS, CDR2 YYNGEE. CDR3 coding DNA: TGTGCCAGCAGCGTAGTTCGGAGTGGGGAGCTGTTTTTT. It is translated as CASSVVRSGELFF.

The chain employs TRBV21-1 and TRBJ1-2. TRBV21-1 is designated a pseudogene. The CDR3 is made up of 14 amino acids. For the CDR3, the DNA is TGTGCCAGCACCCCTAAGGAGAAAAACTATGGCTACACCTTC. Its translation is CASTPKEKNYGYTF.

The CDR3 region has the DNA TGTGCCACCACCCCCCGGGACATTCAAGAGACCCAGTACTTC. It specifies CATTPRDIQETQYF. The J gene is TRBJ2-5, the V gene TRBV10-3, with D perhaps matching TRBD1 (6 bases). V lost 10 bases and J lost 2, with 17 bases in between. Germline V gene lookup returns CDR1 ENHRY and CDR2 SYGVKD. This CDR3 comprises 14 residues.

In DNA form, the CDR3 reads TGTGCCAGTAGTACCCGAGGGCCCCCTGAAAAACTGTTTTTT. As protein: CASSTRGPPEKLFF. The V gene is TRBV19, the J gene TRBJ1-4; D unresolved. The CDR3 consists of 14 residues. The germline CDR1 and CDR2 sequences are LNHDA and SQIVND (reference sequence). V lost 4 bases, J lost 7 bases, and 13 bases lay in between.

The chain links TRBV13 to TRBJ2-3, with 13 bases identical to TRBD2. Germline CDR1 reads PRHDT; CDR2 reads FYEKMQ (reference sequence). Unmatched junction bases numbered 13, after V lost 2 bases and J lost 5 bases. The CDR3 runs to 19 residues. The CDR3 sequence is CASSLKVTSGGTGEDTQYF. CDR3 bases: TGTGCCAGCAGCTTAAAGGTGACTAGCGGGGGGACGGGAGAAGATACGCAGTATTTT.

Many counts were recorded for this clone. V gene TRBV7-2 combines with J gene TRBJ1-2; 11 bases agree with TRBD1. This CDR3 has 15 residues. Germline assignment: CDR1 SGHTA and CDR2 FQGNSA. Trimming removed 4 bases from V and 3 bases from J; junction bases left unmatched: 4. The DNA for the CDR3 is TGTGCCAGCAGCTCTAGGACAGGGGGCCACTATGGCTACACCTTC. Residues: CASSSRTGGHYGYTF.

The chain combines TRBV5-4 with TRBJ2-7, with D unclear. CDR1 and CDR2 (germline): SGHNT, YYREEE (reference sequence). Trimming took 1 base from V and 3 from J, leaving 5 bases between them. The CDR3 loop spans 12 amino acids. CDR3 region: CASSLWSYEQYF. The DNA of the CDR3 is TGTGCCAGCAGCTTGTGGAGCTACGAGCAGTACTTC.

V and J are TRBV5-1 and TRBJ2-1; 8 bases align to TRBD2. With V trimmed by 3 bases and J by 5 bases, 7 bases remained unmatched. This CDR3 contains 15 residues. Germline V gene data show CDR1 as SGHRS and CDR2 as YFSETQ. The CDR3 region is CASSWGSGIDNEQFF. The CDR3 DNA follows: TGCGCCAGCAGCTGGGGTAGCGGGATTGACAATGAGCAGTTCTTC. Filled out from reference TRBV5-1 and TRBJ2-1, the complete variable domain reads KAGVTQTPRYLIKTRGQQVTLSCSPISGHRSVSWYQQTPGQGLQFLFEYFSETQRNKGNFPGRFSGRQFSNSRSEMNVSTLELGDSALYLCASSWGSGIDNEQFFGPGTRLTVL.

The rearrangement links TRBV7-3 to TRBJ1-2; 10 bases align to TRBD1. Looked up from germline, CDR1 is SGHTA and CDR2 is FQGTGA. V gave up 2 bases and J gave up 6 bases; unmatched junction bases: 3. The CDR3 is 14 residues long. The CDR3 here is CASSLDGTGDGYTF. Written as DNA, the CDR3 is TGTGCCAGCAGCTTAGACGGGACAGGGGATGGCTACACCTTC.

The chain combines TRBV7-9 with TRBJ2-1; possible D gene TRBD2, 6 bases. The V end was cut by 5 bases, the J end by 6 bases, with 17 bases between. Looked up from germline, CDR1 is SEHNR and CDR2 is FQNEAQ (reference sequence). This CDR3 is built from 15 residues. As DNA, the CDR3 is TGTGCCAGCAGCATGGGACTCCGCGAATTCAATGAGCAGTTCTTC. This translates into CASSMGLREFNEQFF.

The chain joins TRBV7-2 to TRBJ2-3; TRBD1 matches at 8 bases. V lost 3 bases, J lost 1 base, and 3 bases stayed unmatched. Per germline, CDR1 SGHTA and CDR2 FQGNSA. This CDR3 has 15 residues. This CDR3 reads CASSFLTGGTDTQYF. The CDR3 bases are TGTGCCAGCAGCTTTTTGACAGGGGGCACAGATACGCAGTATTTT.

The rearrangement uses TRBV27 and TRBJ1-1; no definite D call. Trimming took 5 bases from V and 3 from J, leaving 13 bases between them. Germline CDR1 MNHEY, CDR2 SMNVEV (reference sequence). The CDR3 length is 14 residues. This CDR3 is CASSTHIADTEAFF. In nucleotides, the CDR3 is TGTGCCAGCAGTACGCACATAGCCGACACTGAAGCTTTCTTT.

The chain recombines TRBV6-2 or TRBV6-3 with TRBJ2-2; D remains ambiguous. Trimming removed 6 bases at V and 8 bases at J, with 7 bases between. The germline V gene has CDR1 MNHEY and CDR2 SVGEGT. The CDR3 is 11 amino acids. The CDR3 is CASSHFGELFF. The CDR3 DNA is TGTGCCAGCAGCCACTTTGGGGAGCTGTTTTTT.

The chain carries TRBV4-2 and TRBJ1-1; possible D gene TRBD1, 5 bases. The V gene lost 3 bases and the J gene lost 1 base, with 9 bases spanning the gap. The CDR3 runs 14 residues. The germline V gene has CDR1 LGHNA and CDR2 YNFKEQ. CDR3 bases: TGTGCCAGCAGCCATATCAGGGAGAACACTGAAGCTTTCTTT. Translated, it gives CASSHIRENTEAFF.

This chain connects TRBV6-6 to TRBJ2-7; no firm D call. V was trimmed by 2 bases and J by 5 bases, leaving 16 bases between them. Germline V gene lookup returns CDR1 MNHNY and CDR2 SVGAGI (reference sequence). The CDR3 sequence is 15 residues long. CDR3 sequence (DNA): TGTGCCAGCAGTTACCCCCCCCCTATTTCCAACGAGCAGTACTTC. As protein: CASSYPPPISNEQYF.

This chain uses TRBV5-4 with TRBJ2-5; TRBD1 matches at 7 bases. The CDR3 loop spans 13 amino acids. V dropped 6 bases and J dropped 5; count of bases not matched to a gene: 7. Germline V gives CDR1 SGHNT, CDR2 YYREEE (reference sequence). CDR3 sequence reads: CASKTGDRETQYF. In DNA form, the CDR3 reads TGTGCCAGCAAAACAGGGGATAGGGAGACCCAGTACTTC.

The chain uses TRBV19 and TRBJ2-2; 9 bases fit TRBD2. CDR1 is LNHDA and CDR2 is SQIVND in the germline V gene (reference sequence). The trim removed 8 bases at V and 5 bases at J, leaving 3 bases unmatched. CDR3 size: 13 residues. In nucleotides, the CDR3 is TGTGCCAGTCCTAGCGGGGTGACCGGGGAGCTGTTTTTT. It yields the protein CASPSGVTGELFF.

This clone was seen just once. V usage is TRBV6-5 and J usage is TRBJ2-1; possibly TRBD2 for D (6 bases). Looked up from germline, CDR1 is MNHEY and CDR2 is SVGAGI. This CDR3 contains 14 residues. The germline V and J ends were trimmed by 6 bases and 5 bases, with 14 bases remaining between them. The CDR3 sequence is CASRTGLADNEQFF. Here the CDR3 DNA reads TGTGCCAGCAGAACGGGACTCGCCGACAATGAGCAGTTCTTC.